The clone carrying this TCR beta chain appeared once. The antigen is unknown. The primer mix had 60 Vbeta and 13 Jbeta primers. In the original analysis: Later reanalysis found roughly 80 million unique TCR beta chains, roughly 10 million of them shared. The protocol was immunoSEQ multiplex PCR, while the TCRdb copy is restricted to in-frame clones and leaves out a portion. The DNA was the basis for D and trimming; V, J and clone size are from that table. Of about 94,000 clones listed, approximately 69% are singletons. The sample is drawn from a study of cytomegalovirus exposure and HLA in healthy donors. General observations from the study: The investigators catalogued 160 or so TCR beta chains as cytomegalovirus-associated. Among donors in an Asian-associated ancestry cluster, a later analysis reportedly found fewer N-insertions than the roughly 680-donor mean. Prior analysis indicated that the majority of TCR beta V segments exhibited productivity approximately 87% or approximately 30% of the time.

The sequence derives from a man aged 25-45 years in good health and CMV-seropositive. The sample taken for sequencing was PBMCs.

Here the CDR3 DNA reads TGCGCCAGCAGCTTGTCCAGAAATTCACCCCTCCACTTT. It codes for CASSLSRNSPLHF. This rearrangement joins TRBV5-1 to TRBJ1-6; no firm D call. V gave up 1 base and J gave up 7 bases, with 6 bases separating them. The CDR3 length is 13 residues. Germline CDR1 is SGHRS and CDR2 is YFSETQ.